This TCR beta chain was documented in a study of OX40 agonist ivuxolimab in advanced cancers. The overall study: Patients received intravenous ivuxolimab every 2 weeks at 0.01 to 10 mg/kg.

This table comes from immunoSEQ multiplex PCR, and its TCRdb copy is limited to in-frame clones, with some not included. Counted here are some 85,000 clones, roughly 88% occurring once; the ten biggest clones make up roughly 0.7%. Broader study findings: Clones of CD4+ and CD8+ blood T cells grew by week 6 at doses of 0.1 to 3.0 mg/kg.

This clone was recorded a few times. Its antigen is unknown. Additional DNA sequences in this sample encode the identical CDR3. Sequencing was performed on CD4+ or CD8+ T cells sorted from blood, taken in a trial of the OX40 agonist ivuxolimab. This receptor was taken from an adult with an advanced solid tumor such as melanoma, head and neck, liver or kidney cancer.

The CDR3 protein is CASSLGHQETQYF. Written as DNA, the CDR3 is TGTGCCAGCAGCCTGGGACACCAAGAGACCCAGTACTTC. The chain links TRBV11-2 to TRBJ2-5; the D call may be TRBD1 or TRBD2 (5 bases each). Germline CDR1 and CDR2: SGHAT and FQNNGV. The CDR3 consists of 13 residues. Trimming stripped 5 bases from V and 0 bases from J, with 7 bases between.